A single count supports the clone carrying this T cell receptor beta chain. Investigators spread the genomic DNA of each subset evenly over several immunoSEQ plates. TCRdb's copy holds only in-frame clones and misses some; the assay was immunoSEQ multiplex PCR. The sample consists of some 2,500,000 clones, 80% to 95% of them appearing once. This entry belongs to a study of shared clonotypes between healthy human individuals. Study details: Aged 18 to 49, the donors were a couple of women and a few men.

CD4+ cell separation produced CD45RA+ naive and CD45RA-negative memory subsets. V shed 6 bases and J 2 bases; nucleotides not matched to a gene: 4. Per the germline V gene, CDR1 is ENHRY and CDR2 is SYGVKD. CDR3 length: 14 amino acids. This receptor was identified in a man younger than 30 in good health. Some clones in this sample may be carry-over from other donors' samples. What was sequenced was naive CD4+ T cells from PBMCs. Subset here: CD45RA+ positively selected. This chain joins TRBV10-3 and TRBJ2-7; 10 bases match TRBD1. The CDR3 nucleotides read TGTGCCATCAGACAGGGACAGGGGACCTACGAGCAGTACTTC. Translation gives CAIRQGQGTYEQYF.